These 9 T cell receptor beta chains were all obtained from the same sample, sequenced in a study of T-cell memory formation after mild COVID-19. TCRdb re-derived calls from the 5' RACE reads in MiXCR, one entry per CDR3 protein. The table lists some 100,000 distinct CDR3 sequences, around 10% of them singletons. The specimen was PBMCs or a T cell subset sorted from them (not recorded which). All receptors come from a man aged 18 to 29 who had mild COVID-19 (a few samples of this study predate the infection). Cell type and time point are not known.

This clonotype was seen a few times. This chain joins TRBV4-1 and TRBJ2-3; 8 nucleotides align to TRBD2. The CDR3 extends over 14 amino acids. The J segment lost 3 bases and the V segment lost 2 bases, leaving 1 base of the junction unmatched. Germline-derived CDR1 and CDR2 are MGHRA and YSYEKL. The CDR3 DNA sequence: TGCGCCAGCAGCCAACCGGGGGGGACAGATACGCAGTATTTT. Residues: CASSQPGGTDTQYF.

This clonotype appeared many times. This chain joins TRBV7-9 and TRBJ2-3; D gene unclear. Trimming shortened V by 0 bases and J by 1 base, and 5 bases separated the two germline ends. The V gene's germline CDR1 is SEHNR and CDR2 FQNEAQ (reference sequence). The CDR3 is 14 residues long. CDR3 nucleotide sequence: TGTGCCAGCAGCTTAGCGCCGGGCACAGATACGCAGTATTTT. This sequence encodes CASSLAPGTDTQYF. Together with reference TRBV7-9 and TRBJ2-3, the CDR3 gives the full variable domain: DTGVSQNPRHKITKRGQNVTFRCDPISEHNRLYWYRQTLGQGPEFLTYFQNEAQLEKSRLLSDRFSAERPKGSFSTLEIQRTEQGDSAMYLCASSLAPGTDTQYFGPGTRLTVL.

This chain joins TRBV4-1 and TRBJ2-4; 8 bases agree with TRBD2. The CDR3 has 17 amino acids. CDR1 MGHRA and CDR2 YSYEKL come from the germline V gene. The V and J ends lost 4 bases and 2 bases, in that order; junction bases with no gene match: 10. CDR3 sequence reads: CASSRESGGTTKNIQYF. The CDR3 DNA reads TGCGCCAGCAGCCGAGAGAGCGGGGGAACGACCAAAAACATTCAGTACTTC.

This clonotype showed up just a few times. The chain carries TRBV5-6 and TRBJ1-5, with D possibly matching TRBD1 (6 bases). The germline CDR1 and CDR2 sequences are SGHDT and YYEEEE. The CDR3 is 15 amino acids. Trimming took 1 base from V and 2 from J, leaving 10 bases between them. The CDR3 nucleotides are TGTGCCAGCAGCTTGACAGGGCAAGGCAATCAGCCCCAGCATTTT. Amino acid sequence: CASSLTGQGNQPQHF.

The table lists this clonotype with many counts. V gene TRBV7-9 combines with J gene TRBJ2-1, with D possibly matching TRBD2 (5 bases). There are 12 residues in the CDR3. V lost 6 bases and J lost 7, with 10 bases in between. Germline assignment: CDR1 SEHNR and CDR2 FQNEAQ (reference sequence). The CDR3 nucleotides are TGTGCCAGCAGAACAACTAGAAATGAGCAGTTCTTC. It encodes CASRTTRNEQFF.

The gene calls are TRBV11-2 and TRBJ2-2; either TRBD1 or TRBD2 may fit D (5 bases each). CDR1 is SGHAT, CDR2 FQNNGV, per germline. CDR3 size: 12 residues. V lost 6 bases to trimming and J lost 3 bases, with 5 bases between them. The DNA for the CDR3 is TGTGCCAGCAGGGGACACACCGGGGAGCTGTTTTTT. It codes for CASRGHTGELFF.

This clonotype showed up just a few times. The J gene is TRBJ1-3, the V gene TRBV5-1, with D unclear. The CDR3 contains 15 residues. Germline assignment: CDR1 SGHRS and CDR2 YFSETQ. V shed 2 bases and J shed 0 bases, with 9 bases lying between them. The CDR3 here is CASSFAASSGNTIYF. The DNA of the CDR3 is TGCGCCAGCAGCTTTGCGGCCAGCTCTGGAAACACCATATATTTT.

This chain links TRBV11-3 with TRBJ2-5; 7 bases fit TRBD1. The CDR3 is 16 amino acids. The germline V gene encodes CDR1 SGHNT and CDR2 YENEEA. J was trimmed by 0 bases and V by 5 bases; bases with no gene match: 9. The CDR3 DNA sequence: TGTGCCAGCAGCCCGCATGCCGGGACAGACCAAGAGACCCAGTACTTC. This sequence encodes CASSPHAGTDQETQYF.

This rearrangement joins TRBV6-5 to TRBJ1-2; D ambiguous. CDR3 length: 14 residues. CDR1 is MNHEY and CDR2 is SVGAGI in the germline V gene. Trimming removed 8 bases at V and 0 bases at J, with 13 bases between. CDR3 residues: CASRKGPANYGYTF. CDR3 nucleotide sequence: TGTGCCAGCCGCAAAGGACCAGCTAACTATGGCTACACCTTC.